Listed below are T cell receptor beta chains from one sample, sequenced in a study of control samples from healthy donors and cancer patients. TCRdb's table, derived via immunoSEQ multiplex PCR, lists solely in-frame clones and lacks some. Of 100,000 or so clones detected, roughly nine tenths appear once; the ten largest clones hold around 0.9%. The sample taken for sequencing was blood. These TCRs come from a woman aged 25 to 39 in good health. Each CDR3 is given with its conserved first and last residue. Size is omitted from some rows. Given values are once, few, many or a class for expanded clones.

clone_size v_call cdr3_aa
- TRBV9 CASSVEGRDEKLFF
- TRBV2 CASSEARRAYGYTF
- TRBV5-1 CASSRGDGVDYGYTF
- TRBV18 CASSPGTGNSPLHF
- TRBV9 CASSVGAGGYNEQFF
- TRBV6-2/TRBV6-3 CASSYPSRGGYTF
- TRBV9 CASSVAGVRDTQYF
- TRBV7-2 CASRIGTSHPGQFF
once TRBV5-4 CAIRGSNTGELFF
once TRBV7-6 CASSISGRAVGETQYF
- TRBV7-9 CASSSQGAHTEAFF
- TRBV12-3/TRBV12-4 CASSLDTGELFF
- TRBV11-2 CASSPIRDGNEKLFF
- TRBV6-5 CASLRTDNSNQPQHF
- TRBV6-6 CASSSGGTAYEQYF
- TRBV4-2 CASSQGGEINYGYTF
- TRBV6-1 CASSAWAGQGYTEAFF
- TRBV7-8 CASSLQLVSETQYF
- TRBV6-6 CASSYSPGVGGNTIYF
- TRBV19 CASSFGQDYNEQFF
- TRBV9 CASRRGGNNSPLHF
- TRBV30 CAWSVPGSYNEQFF
- TRBV24-1 CATSEKGHPGELFF
- TRBV11-2 CASSPGTANGYTF
few TRBV2 CASSGVSAPYEQYF
once TRBV5-1 CASSFIANTEAFF
- TRBV5-1 CASSKGGQGETEAFF
- TRBV28 CASSEGGEMKKLFF
once TRBV5-1 CASRSAYEQYF
- TRBV19 CASSSWGEPQHF
- TRBV7-3 CASSLDIDTEAFF
- TRBV28 CASSFSGGMKQPQHF
- TRBV18 CASSPRGGWNTEAFF
- TRBV11-3 CASSLVSGANTEAFF
- TRBV5-1 CASSLVTGGSGPQHF
- TRBV14 CASSQDISRTASTDTQYF
- TRBV12-3/TRBV12-4 CASSSIYDQPQHF
- TRBV9 CASSVVARGTGNTIYF
once TRBV6-5 CAAALSRANQPQHF
- TRBV18 CASSGTGDNSPLHF
- TRBV7-9 CASSLGRTPTDTQYF